This T cell receptor (beta chain) is drawn from a study of monozygotic twins with inflammatory bowel disease. General study findings and limits: IBD patients shared fewer clonotypes with others than healthy twins, especially with disease activity.

UMIs were attached via template switching, each with a 6-nucleotide sample barcode. Nested PCRs of around 15 and 10 cycles, two in total, were run on TCRalpha and TCRbeta cDNA. TCRdb reprocessed the 5' RACE reads and stores each CDR3 protein as one record, lacking DNA. Its table records nearly 450,000 distinct CDR3 sequences. For this clonotype: The antigen remains undetermined.

This CDR3 has 15 residues. Specimen: blood. The chain couples TRBV12-3 or TRBV12-4 to TRBJ2-4. This receptor was taken from a human donor with ulcerative colitis or Crohn's disease, or a healthy co-twin of an affected twin (not recorded which). The chain's CDR3 is CASSFDGRAKNIQYF.